These 30 T cell receptor beta chains were all obtained from the same sample, sequenced in a study of T cells in Graves' hyperthyroidism and ophthalmopathy. Researchers took RNA transcripts and amplified the TCR beta CDR3 regions from them. Initially, a first-round RT-PCR of the TCR CDR3 employed the HTBI primer set. TCRdb reprocessed the multiplex PCR reads with MiXCR, giving one entry per CDR3 protein. Of about 360,000 distinct CDR3 sequences listed, approximately 13% are singletons. Sequences were obtained from blood. These receptors were obtained from a woman between 18 and 30 years old with Graves' hyperthyroidism.

A word on this clonotype: With a much larger clone just one base away, this may be a read error. This chain links TRBV10-3 with TRBJ2-1; 10 bases line up with TRBD2. This CDR3 contains 18 residues. V shed 6 bases and J 11 bases; nucleotides not matched to a gene: 22. The germline V gene has CDR1 ENHRY and CDR2 SYGVKD. As DNA, the CDR3 is TGTGCCATCAGGGGCCCGACGGGGGAGCGGGAGGGCCTGAATAAGCAGTTCTTC. It translates to CAIRGPTGEREGLNKQFF.

In its sample, this clonotype was seen once. This could be a read error, since a much larger clone is one nucleotide away. The chain joins TRBV5-1 to TRBJ2-2, with 10 bases that match TRBD2. Germline values: CDR1 SGHRS, CDR2 YFSETQ. This CDR3 spans 17 amino acids. Germline trimming cut 4 bases from V and 4 bases from J; bases unmatched to any gene: 10. CDR3 in amino acids: CASSPAGLAGATGELFF. CDR3 bases: TGCGCCAGCAGCCCAGCCGGGCTAGCGGGAGCCACCGGGGAGCTGTTTTTT.

J is TRBJ1-5 and V is TRBV19; a weak D match, TRBD1 (5 bases). This CDR3 has 15 residues. Germline V lookup: CDR1 LNHDA, CDR2 SQIVND (reference sequence). Trimming pared 7 bases from V and 9 bases from J, leaving 22 bases between. The CDR3 DNA reads TGTGCCAGTAAGCGCCCAGGGCCCAGGGAGGGGCCCCAGCATTTT. It translates to CASKRPGPREGPQHF.

This clonotype showed up many times. The V gene is TRBV12-3 or TRBV12-4, the J gene TRBJ2-7; D is undetermined. Trimming left V 2 bases short and J 2 bases short, with 7 bases between. This CDR3 contains 13 residues. CDR3 residues: CASSLRQAYEQYF. Here the CDR3 DNA reads TGTGCCAGCAGTTTACGGCAGGCCTACGAGCAGTACTTC.

In its sample, this clonotype was seen many times. CDR3 DNA sequence: TGCGCCAGCAGCCCTGGGGACAGAAGCTCCTACAATGAGCAGTTCTTC. It encodes CASSPGDRSSYNEQFF. The genes are TRBV5-1 and TRBJ2-1; 7 bases match TRBD1. The CDR3 is made up of 16 amino acids. The germline gives CDR1 SGHRS, CDR2 YFSETQ. The V gene end was trimmed by 4 bases and the J gene end by 0 bases; junction bases not matched to a gene: 7. Variable domain in full (rest from reference TRBV5-1 and TRBJ2-1): KAGVTQTPRYLIKTRGQQVTLSCSPISGHRSVSWYQQTPGQGLQFLFEYFSETQRNKGNFPGRFSGRQFSNSRSEMNVSTLELGDSALYLCASSPGDRSSYNEQFFGPGTRLTVL.

Concerning this clonotype: A read error is possible here, since a much larger clone lies one base away. The chain employs TRBV29-1 and TRBJ2-7; the D gene is possibly TRBD2 (5 bases). The CDR3 extends over 15 amino acids. Deletions cut 1 base from V and 3 bases from J, with 16 bases between. The germline CDR1 and CDR2 sequences are SQVTM and ANQGSEA. The CDR3 nucleotides are TGCAGCGTTGAAGGGTTGGAGGCCGGTCACTACGAGCAGTACTTC. Protein: CSVEGLEAGHYEQYF.

This clonotype was counted ten times or more. The rearrangement joins TRBV7-8 to TRBJ1-2, with no clear D. V was shortened by 0 bases and J by 3 bases, with 8 bases between the two germline ends. The CDR3 has 14 amino acids. Per germline, CDR1 SGHVS and CDR2 FQNEAQ. The CDR3 coding sequence is TGTGCCAGCAGCTTAGCTCTGGCGGACTATGGCTACACCTTC. This gives the protein CASSLALADYGYTF.

In this sample, this clonotype turned up a few times. Here the CDR3 DNA reads TGTGCCATCACCAGGGGATTCGGCACAGATACGCAGTATTTT. Translated: CAITRGFGTDTQYF. This rearrangement joins TRBV10-3 to TRBJ2-3; maybe TRBD1 (6 bases). CDR1 and CDR2 (germline): ENHRY, SYGVKD. Deletions cut 7 bases from V and 1 base from J, with 12 bases between. CDR3 length: 14 amino acids.

This clonotype showed up many times. The chain uses TRBV13 and TRBJ2-7; 11 nucleotides align to TRBD2. Germline V gene sequence: CDR1 PRHDT, CDR2 FYEKMQ (reference sequence). CDR3 size: 15 residues. Trimming removed 5 bases from V and 3 bases from J; junction bases left unmatched: 6. For the CDR3, the DNA is TGTGCCAGCAGCCAGCTAGCGGGAGGTCTCTACGAGCAGTACTTC. Residues: CASSQLAGGLYEQYF.

This clonotype has ten or more counts. This chain joins TRBV4-3 and TRBJ2-7; TRBD1 matches 10 bases. The germline CDR1 and CDR2 sequences are LGHNA and YSLEER. The CDR3 is 14 residues long. The junction had 3 bases not matched to a gene; V was cut back by 2 bases and J by 5 bases. CDR3 loop: CASSQHGTGDEQYF. The CDR3, as DNA: TGCGCCAGCAGCCAACATGGGACAGGGGACGAGCAGTACTTC.

This clonotype has ten or more counts. The chain links TRBV6-1 to TRBJ1-5, with a weak D call TRBD1 (6 bases). V was pared by 7 bases and J by 1 base, with 17 bases between. Germline-derived CDR1 and CDR2 are MNHNS and SASEGT. The CDR3 extends over 16 amino acids. The CDR3 sequence is CASKKLGQISNQPQHF. The CDR3 bases are TGTGCCAGCAAGAAGCTCGGACAGATCAGCAATCAGCCCCAGCATTTT.

By proportion, this clonotype is medium-sized. The rearrangement uses TRBV6-1 and TRBJ1-1; 7 bases map to TRBD1. V trimming: 5 bases; J trimming: 0 bases; junction bases outside the gene matches: 6. Germline V gene data show CDR1 as MNHNS and CDR2 as SASEGT. CDR3 length: 15 residues. CDR3 in DNA: TGTGCCAGCAGTAACAGGGGCGGTTTGAACACTGAAGCTTTCTTT. Amino acid sequence: CASSNRGGLNTEAFF.

This clonotype was detected many times. The J gene is TRBJ1-5, the V gene TRBV27; no definite D call. The CDR3 is 14 residues long. The germline gives CDR1 MNHEY, CDR2 SMNVEV (reference sequence). V shed 6 bases and J shed 2 bases, with 11 bases lying between them. In DNA, the CDR3 is TGTGCCAGCAGAAGCGGTGTTGGCAATCAGCCCCAGCATTTT. This sequence encodes CASRSGVGNQPQHF.

This clonotype was observed many times. J is TRBJ2-1 and V is TRBV7-9; 8 positions agree with TRBD2. The J segment lost 7 bases and the V segment lost 7 bases, leaving 15 bases of the junction unmatched. Germline V gives CDR1 SEHNR, CDR2 FQNEAQ (reference sequence). There are 16 residues in the CDR3. CDR3: CASTGVGRAISNEQFF. The CDR3 nucleotides are TGTGCCAGCACCGGGGTCGGGAGGGCCATAAGTAATGAGCAGTTCTTC.

The J gene is TRBJ2-1, the V gene TRBV7-9; D is possibly TRBD1 or TRBD2 (5 bases each). The CDR3 contains 17 residues. The V gene lost 5 bases and the J gene lost 4 bases, with 21 bases spanning the gap. Germline lookup yields CDR1 SEHNR and CDR2 FQNEAQ (reference sequence). The CDR3 reads CASSTGTQGGRYNEQFF. CDR3 DNA: TGTGCCAGCAGCACCGGGACCCAGGGTGGTAGGTACAATGAGCAGTTCTTC. Using reference TRBV7-9 and TRBJ2-1 for the parts outside the CDR3, the full variable domain is DTGVSQNPRHKITKRGQNVTFRCDPISEHNRLYWYRQTLGQGPEFLTYFQNEAQLEKSRLLSDRFSAERPKGSFSTLEIQRTEQGDSAMYLCASSTGTQGGRYNEQFFGPGTRLTVL.

This clonotype was counted ten times or more. The CDR3 is CASSELGQGSYEQYF. The CDR3 DNA is TGTGCCAGCAGTGAATTGGGACAGGGCTCCTACGAGCAGTACTTC. The genes are TRBV6-1 and TRBJ2-7; 9 bases align to TRBD1. Germline lookup yields CDR1 MNHNS and CDR2 SASEGT. Trimming cost V 2 bases and J 0 bases; bases outside gene matches: 2. This CDR3 spans 15 amino acids.

This clonotype was recorded many times. The chain has TRBV3-1 and TRBJ2-3, with D tentatively TRBD2 (5 bases). Germline values: CDR1 LGHDT, CDR2 YNNKEL (reference sequence). V was pared by 0 bases and J by 1 base, with 17 bases between. This CDR3 spans 18 amino acids. DNA for the CDR3: TGTGCCAGCAGCCAAGAAGGCTTAGCGTCCCGGGGCACAGATACGCAGTATTTT. It is translated as CASSQEGLASRGTDTQYF.

The table lists this clonotype with a few counts. V and J are TRBV19 and TRBJ2-2; D perhaps matches TRBD1 (5 bases). V was clipped by 7 bases and J by 5 bases, with 8 bases between them. CDR1 LNHDA and CDR2 SQIVND come from the germline V gene (reference sequence). This CDR3 comprises 12 residues. CDR3 loop: CASNAGTGELFF. The CDR3 DNA reads TGTGCCAGTAACGCAGGGACCGGGGAGCTGTTTTTT.

This clonotype was counted at least ten times. This chain joins TRBV27 and TRBJ2-2; D not certain. CDR1 is MNHEY, CDR2 SMNVEV, per germline (reference sequence). There are 12 residues in the CDR3. Trimming shortened V by 6 bases and J by 5 bases, and 7 bases separated the two germline ends. This CDR3 is CASSLMTGELFF. The CDR3 nucleotides read TGTGCCAGCAGCCTGATGACCGGGGAGCTGTTTTTT.

This clonotype was observed many times. The CDR3 nucleotides read TGTGCCAGCAGCCAAAGGGGGGGGGTCCCTAGCACAGATACGCAGTATTTT. Protein sequence: CASSQRGGVPSTDTQYF. The chain uses TRBV13 and TRBJ2-3; D perhaps matches TRBD2 (7 bases). The CDR3 runs 17 residues. V dropped 5 bases and J dropped 0 bases, with 18 bases sitting between them. Germline CDR1 is PRHDT and CDR2 is FYEKMQ (reference sequence).

In regard to this clonotype: A read error may be the cause here, since a much bigger clone is one base away. The V gene is TRBV20-1, the J gene TRBJ2-1; 10 positions match TRBD1. This CDR3 has 14 amino acids. Germline CDR1 is DFQATT and CDR2 is SNEGSKA (reference sequence). Germline trimming cut 4 bases from V and 8 bases from J; bases unmatched to any gene: 8. The CDR3 loop is CSAKPTGGRHEQFF. The DNA of the CDR3 is TGCAGTGCTAAGCCGACAGGGGGCAGACATGAGCAGTTCTTC.

This clonotype appeared many times. This sequence joins TRBV10-3 and TRBJ2-7; tentative D call: TRBD2 (6 bases). The V and J ends lost 4 bases and 1 base respectively, with 11 bases between them. The germline V gene has CDR1 ENHRY and CDR2 SYGVKD. The CDR3 has 14 amino acids. The CDR3 sequence: CAISGRELSYEQYF. The CDR3 DNA follows: TGTGCCATCAGTGGACGGGAGCTATCCTACGAGCAGTACTTC.

This clonotype was observed many times. The gene calls are TRBV20-1 and TRBJ1-1; possibly TRBD1 for D (6 bases). The CDR3 has 15 amino acids. V was trimmed by 6 bases and J by 0 bases, leaving 17 bases between them. Germline CDR1 and CDR2: DFQATT and SNEGSKA (reference sequence). In DNA form, the CDR3 reads TGCAGTGCCCCAGAAATCGGGACACTGAACACTGAAGCTTTCTTT. Protein sequence: CSAPEIGTLNTEAFF.

The rearrangement uses TRBV12-3 or TRBV12-4 and TRBJ1-3; D not certain. V dropped 7 bases and J dropped 0 bases, with 10 bases sitting between them. CDR3 size: 14 residues. The CDR3 sequence: CASTLRSSGNTIYF. CDR3 coding DNA: TGTGCCAGCACACTCAGAAGCTCTGGAAACACCATATATTTT.

This clonotype was recorded many times. The chain has TRBV7-8 and TRBJ1-3, with unresolved D. Germline V gene sequence: CDR1 SGHVS, CDR2 FQNEAQ. The CDR3 is 19 amino acids. V lost 2 bases and J lost 0, with 20 bases in between. CDR3 sequence: CASSLPTPSLGFSGNTIYF. CDR3 in DNA: TGTGCCAGCAGCTTACCGACACCCTCCCTGGGGTTCTCTGGAAACACCATATATTTT.

This chain links TRBV2 with TRBJ2-3; D is perhaps TRBD1 (5 bases). CDR3 length equals 13 residues. The germline V gene has CDR1 SNHLY and CDR2 FYNNEI. Trimming cost V 8 bases and J 2 bases, with 11 bases left between them. DNA for the CDR3: TGTGCCAGCGGGGCCCGACTCACAGATACGCAGTATTTT. Amino acids: CASGARLTDTQYF.

This rearrangement joins TRBV20-1 to TRBJ1-1, with D possibly being TRBD1 (6 bases). CDR1 DFQATT and CDR2 SNEGSKA come from the germline V gene (reference sequence). CDR3 length equals 17 residues. V gave up 0 bases and J gave up 1 base, with 18 bases separating them. CDR3 region: CSARDALRQGKNTEAFF. CDR3 coding DNA: TGCAGTGCTAGAGATGCTCTCAGGCAGGGGAAGAACACTGAAGCTTTCTTT.

This clonotype was seen at least ten times. The chain recombines TRBV2 with TRBJ2-5, with 11 nucleotides matching TRBD2. The germline CDR1 and CDR2 sequences are SNHLY and FYNNEI. CDR3 length equals 14 residues. Losses at the gene ends were 11 bases for V and 5 bases for J; bases not matched to a gene: 10. The CDR3 DNA reads TGTGCCCGAGCGACTAGCGGGACATCGGAGACCCAGTACTTC. Translation: CARATSGTSETQYF. Looking up the rest from reference TRBV2 and TRBJ2-5 gives the full variable domain: EPEVTQTPSHQVTQMGQEVILRCVPISNHLYFYWYRQILGQKVEFLVSFYNNEISEKSEIFDDQFSVERPDGSNFTLKIRSTKLEDSAMYFCARATSGTSETQYFGPGTRLLVL.

This clonotype has a handful of counts. The V and J genes are TRBV4-2 and TRBJ1-4; D unclear. Germline lookup yields CDR1 LGHNA and CDR2 YNFKEQ. The germline V and J ends were trimmed by 4 bases and 3 bases, with 15 bases remaining between them. This CDR3 contains 16 residues. The CDR3 DNA reads as TGTGCCAGCAGCCCCCGGACGGAAGGGCCTAATGAAAAACTGTTTTTT. It is translated as CASSPRTEGPNEKLFF.

In its sample, this clonotype was seen many times. DNA of the CDR3: TGTGCCAGCAGCTTACCTGGGACTAGCGGGAGGGCCACAGATACGCAGTATTTT. The encoded protein is CASSLPGTSGRATDTQYF. The chain combines TRBV13 with TRBJ2-3; 16 positions match TRBD2. The J segment lost 2 bases and the V segment lost 2 bases, leaving 4 bases of the junction unmatched. This CDR3 contains 18 residues. The V gene's germline CDR1 is PRHDT and CDR2 FYEKMQ (reference sequence). Full variable domain (remainder filled in from reference TRBV13 and TRBJ2-3): AAGVIQSPRHLIKEKRETATLKCYPIPRHDTVYWYQQGPGQDPQFLISFYEKMQSDKGSIPDRFSAQQFSDYHSELNMSSLELGDSALYFCASSLPGTSGRATDTQYFGPGTRLTVL.